This paragraph reports one T cell receptor (beta chain). CDR3 size: 16 residues. CDR1 and CDR2 (germline): KGHSH, LQKENI. With 1 base clipped from V and 7 bases from J, the junction kept 11 bases outside the gene matches. Original data processing: Amplifying reference gene primers gave estimates of nucleated cell counts. This table comes from immunoSEQ multiplex PCR, and its TCRdb copy is limited to in-frame clones, with some not included. V and J calls plus clone size are reproduced from that table; the DNA served to infer D and trimming. The profile shows roughly 480,000 clones, about 88% of them singletons. This sample stems from a study of blood T cell repertoires in COVID-19. Study-wide context: The origin of the acute and convalescent COVID-19 samples was the United States, Italy and Spain.

Sequencing was performed on peripheral blood. This TCR was recovered from a man aged 18 to 29 with COVID-19, enrolled during active disease. The chain combines TRBV18 with TRBJ2-7; 9 bases align to TRBD2. CDR3 bases: TGTGCCAGCTCACCACTTGATCTAGCGGGAAACGGAGAGCAGTACTTC. Protein sequence: CASSPLDLAGNGEQYF.